The 9 T cell receptor beta chains below all came from one sample that was sequenced in a study of identical twins. One entry per CDR3 protein, called by TCRdb with MiXCR from the 5' RACE reads. Counted here are hundreds of thousands of distinct CDR3 sequences, about 20% occurring once; the ten biggest clones make up 4% to 5.5%. These records were also assigned to another study, of T cells expressing NK-cell markers.

Sequencing input: PBMCs. Receptors originate from a woman between 18 and 29 years old in good health.

This chain connects TRBV3-1 to TRBJ2-5; D not resolved. CDR1 is LGHDT, CDR2 YNNKEL, per germline (reference sequence). CDR3 length: 15 residues. Trimming pared 0 bases from V and 5 bases from J, leaving 13 bases between. The CDR3 DNA follows: TGTGCCAGCAGCCAAGATGTAAGCCGACGGGAGACCCAGTACTTC. Encoded protein: CASSQDVSRRETQYF.

This clonotype was counted between two and nine times. V and J are TRBV5-4 and TRBJ2-7; D uncertain. CDR3 length equals 15 residues. The V end lost 0 bases, the J end lost 2 bases, and 12 bases lay between the germline ends. The germline V gene encodes CDR1 SGHNT and CDR2 YYREEE (reference sequence). The CDR3 region is CASSLVGANAYEQYF. The CDR3 DNA reads TGTGCCAGCAGCTTGGTAGGAGCGAATGCCTACGAGCAGTACTTC.

The table lists this clonotype with a few counts. The chain links TRBV7-9 to TRBJ1-2, with TRBD1 as a possible D gene (5 bases). V dropped 4 bases and J dropped 3 bases, with 12 bases sitting between them. The CDR3 has 14 residues. The germline V gene encodes CDR1 SEHNR and CDR2 FQNEAQ (reference sequence). The CDR3 DNA follows: TGTGCCAGCAGCTACGAGGGGTCCGACTATGGCTACACCTTC. Protein product: CASSYEGSDYGYTF.

The V and J genes are TRBV2 and TRBJ2-1, with unresolved D. V was clipped by 1 base and J by 7 bases, with 17 bases between them. CDR1 is SNHLY and CDR2 is FYNNEI in the germline V gene. The CDR3 loop spans 16 amino acids. In DNA, the CDR3 is TGTGCCAGCAGTGAAGTAGGTTGGGGTAGCCGGAATGAGCAGTTCTTC. As protein: CASSEVGWGSRNEQFF.

The J gene is TRBJ2-7, the V gene TRBV7-9, with 8 bases matching TRBD1. This CDR3 has 17 amino acids. The V and J ends lost 4 bases and 0 bases, in that order; junction bases with no gene match: 11. Per the germline V gene, CDR1 is SEHNR and CDR2 is FQNEAQ (reference sequence). As DNA, the CDR3 is TGTGCCAGCAGCTCTTTAACCGGGACAGGCGCCTCCTACGAGCAGTACTTC. Translated: CASSSLTGTGASYEQYF. The whole variable domain, remainder taken from reference TRBV7-9 and TRBJ2-7, is DTGVSQNPRHKITKRGQNVTFRCDPISEHNRLYWYRQTLGQGPEFLTYFQNEAQLEKSRLLSDRFSAERPKGSFSTLEIQRTEQGDSAMYLCASSSLTGTGASYEQYFGPGTRLTVT.

Ten or more counts support this clonotype. This rearrangement joins TRBV6-1 to TRBJ2-7, with 14 bases that match TRBD2. The germline V gene has CDR1 MNHNS and CDR2 SASEGT. CDR3 length: 16 residues. The trim removed 0 bases at V and 12 bases at J, leaving 10 bases unmatched. This chain's CDR3 is CASSEALGLAGGLWYF. For the CDR3, the DNA is TGTGCCAGCAGTGAAGCGCTAGGACTAGCGGGGGGTTTATGGTACTTC.

The chain combines TRBV20-1 with TRBJ2-3; 9 bases match TRBD2. The CDR3 contains 15 residues. The V gene end was trimmed by 1 base and the J gene end by 2 bases; junction bases not matched to a gene: 4. From germline, CDR1 is DFQATT and CDR2 SNEGSKA (reference sequence). CDR3: CSARAGTSPTDTQYF. CDR3 nucleotide sequence: TGCAGTGCTAGAGCCGGGACTAGCCCCACAGATACGCAGTATTTT.

This clonotype was observed a handful of times. V and J are TRBV20-1 and TRBJ2-7, with TRBD2 matching over 13 bases. CDR1 DFQATT and CDR2 SNEGSKA come from the germline V gene (reference sequence). This CDR3 contains 15 residues. Germline trimming cut 6 bases from V and 3 bases from J; bases unmatched to any gene: 8. The CDR3: CSAAGTSGEVYEQYF. DNA for the CDR3: TGCAGTGCGGCCGGGACTAGCGGGGAAGTCTACGAGCAGTACTTC.

This clonotype was seen more than once but under ten times. The CDR3 DNA reads TGTGCCAGCAGCGTAGGTAGCGGAACTAGCACAGATACGCAGTATTTT. It translates to CASSVGSGTSTDTQYF. The V and J genes are TRBV9 and TRBJ2-3, with D maybe TRBD2 (6 bases). Trimming shortened V by 0 bases and J by 0 bases, and 11 bases separated the two germline ends. The length of the CDR3 is 16 residues. CDR1 is SGDLS, CDR2 YYNGEE, per germline.